This T cell receptor beta chain was captured by sequencing in a study of T cell responses to AZD1222 COVID-19 vaccine. Overall study results and limits: Nearly half of the spike-specific TCRs reportedly recognize variant regions that carry no mutations. Donors were largely white British and mainly female; clonal diversity was possibly underestimated.

This CDR3 region has 17 residues. V was shortened by 3 bases and J by 9 bases, with 21 bases between the two germline ends. Germline V lookup: CDR1 SGHDN, CDR2 FVKESK. Concerning this clone itself: Its antigen is currently unknown.

Only in-frame clones appear in the TCRdb table, and some are missing; sequencing was by immunoSEQ multiplex PCR. Found here are some 70,000 clones, about 80% of them singletons; the top ten hold over 12%. Investigators merged groups given second doses at roughly 4 or roughly 12 weeks. Material: peripheral blood, obtained 28 days after the second AZD1222 dose. The sequence was obtained from an adult who received the AZD1222 COVID-19 vaccine. The V call is TRBV14, the J call TRBJ1-6, with D uncertain. In DNA form, the CDR3 reads TGTGCCAGCAGCCACGTCAGGTCAACGGTTGGGTCTTCACCCCTCCACTTT. This sequence encodes CASSHVRSTVGSSPLHF.